The T cell receptor (beta chain) under discussion was sequenced for a study of cytomegalovirus exposure and HLA in healthy donors. Points from the study as a whole: Most sequenced TCRs were rare (though some public TCRs occurred in many donors).

Trimming pared 6 bases from V and 0 bases from J, leaving 12 bases between. This CDR3 has 14 amino acids. Germline V gene lookup returns CDR1 MNHEY and CDR2 SVGAGI. A multiplex PCR was run with 60 Vbeta primers and 13 Jbeta primers. Clones were sequenced by immunoSEQ multiplex PCR, and TCRdb holds only the in-frame ones, with some missing. The sample shows some 170,000 clones, about four fifths of them seen only once. On this clone: Antigen unknown.

The receptor comes from a man aged 25-45 years in good health and CMV-seronegative. The sample taken for sequencing was PBMCs. The V gene is TRBV6-5, the J gene TRBJ2-7; possibly TRBD1 for D (6 bases). CDR3 coding DNA: TGTGCCAGCAGCACGGACAGAAGCTCCTACGAGCAGTACTTC. Residues: CASSTDRSSYEQYF.